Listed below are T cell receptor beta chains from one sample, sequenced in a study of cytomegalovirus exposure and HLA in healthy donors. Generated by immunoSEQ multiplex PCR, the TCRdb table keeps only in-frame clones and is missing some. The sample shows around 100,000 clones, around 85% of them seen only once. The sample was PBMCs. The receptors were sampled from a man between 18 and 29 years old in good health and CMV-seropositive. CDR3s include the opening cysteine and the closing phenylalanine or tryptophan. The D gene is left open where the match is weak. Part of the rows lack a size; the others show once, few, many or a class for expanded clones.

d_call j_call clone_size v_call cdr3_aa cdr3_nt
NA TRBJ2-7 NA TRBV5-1 CASSFGRNYEQYF TGCGCCAGCAGCTTCGGTCGTAACTACGAGCAGTACTTC
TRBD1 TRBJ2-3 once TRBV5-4 CASSLVGQGTDTQYF TGTGCCAGCAGCTTGGTGGGACAGGGAACAGATACGCAGTATTTT
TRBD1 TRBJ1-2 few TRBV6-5 CASSKPGQGGGGYTF TGTGCCAGCAGTAAACCGGGACAGGGGGGAGGCGGCTACACCTTC
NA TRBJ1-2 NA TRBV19 CASTDRTSLPNYGYTF TGTGCCAGTACCGACAGAACTTCGTTACCTAACTATGGCTACACCTTC
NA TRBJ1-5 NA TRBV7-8 CASGGAGQPQHF TGTGCCAGCGGCGGGGCGGGGCAGCCCCAGCATTTT
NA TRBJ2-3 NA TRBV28 CASSYRDTQYF TGTGCCAGCAGCTACCGGGATACGCAGTATTTT
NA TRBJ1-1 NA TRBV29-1 CSVEENTEAFF TGCAGCGTAGAGGAGAACACTGAAGCTTTCTTT
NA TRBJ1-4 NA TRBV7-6 CASSPGRDEKLFF TGTGCCAGCAGCCCCGGCAGGGATGAAAAACTGTTTTTT
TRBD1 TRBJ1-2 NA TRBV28 CASSAGTDGYTF TGTGCCAGCAGTGCCGGGACAGATGGCTACACCTTC
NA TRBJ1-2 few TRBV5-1 CASSSLWIGGYTF TGCGCCAGCAGCTCCCTTTGGATCGGGGGCTACACCTTC
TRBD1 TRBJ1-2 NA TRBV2 CASSPGTGGAGSYGYTF TGTGCCAGCAGTCCCGGGACAGGGGGCGCGGGGAGCTATGGCTACACCTTC
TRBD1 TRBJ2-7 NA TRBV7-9 CASTRSAGGKDEQYF TGTGCCAGCACCAGAAGTGCAGGGGGAAAGGACGAGCAGTACTTC
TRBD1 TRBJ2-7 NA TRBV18 CASSRDRGLAYEQYF TGTGCCAGCTCCCGCGACAGGGGATTAGCCTACGAGCAGTACTTC
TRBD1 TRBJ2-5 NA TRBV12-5 CASGLRTGGETQYF TGTGCTAGTGGTCTGAGGACAGGGGGCGAGACCCAGTACTTC
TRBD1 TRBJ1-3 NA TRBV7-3 CASSFDRGQGGNTIYF TGTGCCAGCAGCTTCGACAGGGGGCAAGGTGGAAACACCATATATTTT
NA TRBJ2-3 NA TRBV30 CAWSVSSRDTQYF TGTGCCTGGAGTGTATCTAGCAGAGATACGCAGTATTTT
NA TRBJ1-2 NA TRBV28 CASSRRWNRGGNYGYTF TGTGCCAGCAGCCGACGTTGGAATCGGGGGGGGAACTATGGCTACACCTTC
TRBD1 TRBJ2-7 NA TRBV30 CAWKGTAFYEQYF TGTGCCTGGAAGGGGACAGCATTTTACGAGCAGTACTTC
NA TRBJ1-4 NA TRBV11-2 CASSLDLGGGEKLFF TGTGCCAGCAGCTTAGATCTGGGCGGAGGTGAAAAACTGTTTTTT
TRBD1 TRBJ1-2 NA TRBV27 CASSSRTGGHGYTF TGTGCCAGCAGTTCGCGGACAGGGGGCCATGGCTACACCTTC
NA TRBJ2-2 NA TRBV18 CASSRVSRETGELFF TGTGCCAGCTCACGGGTGTCGAGGGAAACCGGGGAGCTGTTTTTT